Listed below are T cell receptor beta chains from one sample, sequenced in a study of T cell repertoires in cytomegalovirus infection. TCRdb reprocessed the reads via MiXCR and lists one record per CDR3 protein. The sample contains about 230,000 distinct CDR3 sequences, roughly 22% of which appear only once. Material: CD8+ T cells from PBMCs. Receptor source: a human donor in good health (CMV status not recorded). Some clones in this sample may be carry-over from other donors' samples. Both conserved end residues are part of each CDR3. The D gene is left open where the match is weak.

d_call: .
j_call: TRBJ1-6
v_call: TRBV7-6
cdr3_aa: CATREAGSIDSPLHF

d_call: TRBD1
j_call: TRBJ1-5
v_call: TRBV15
cdr3_aa: CATSRDGTGGHQPQHF

d_call: .
j_call: TRBJ1-2
v_call: TRBV7-3
cdr3_aa: CASSLDANYGYTF

d_call: .
j_call: TRBJ2-1
v_call: TRBV7-8
cdr3_aa: CASSSPGGSSYNEQFF

d_call: TRBD1
j_call: TRBJ2-7
v_call: TRBV7-8
cdr3_aa: CASSLDRTGRTYEQYF

d_call: .
j_call: TRBJ2-1
v_call: TRBV29-1
cdr3_aa: CSVEGGLFVYNEQFF

d_call: .
j_call: TRBJ1-5
v_call: TRBV10-3
cdr3_aa: CAISESAGTSRQPQHF

d_call: TRBD2
j_call: TRBJ2-5
v_call: TRBV7-6
cdr3_aa: CASSPGLEETQYF

d_call: .
j_call: TRBJ1-6
v_call: TRBV14
cdr3_aa: CASSQDRRTYNSPLHF

d_call: TRBD2
j_call: TRBJ2-2
v_call: TRBV29-1
cdr3_aa: CSVIRETSGGTGELFF

d_call: .
j_call: TRBJ2-1
v_call: TRBV7-9
cdr3_aa: CASSLRPHEQFF